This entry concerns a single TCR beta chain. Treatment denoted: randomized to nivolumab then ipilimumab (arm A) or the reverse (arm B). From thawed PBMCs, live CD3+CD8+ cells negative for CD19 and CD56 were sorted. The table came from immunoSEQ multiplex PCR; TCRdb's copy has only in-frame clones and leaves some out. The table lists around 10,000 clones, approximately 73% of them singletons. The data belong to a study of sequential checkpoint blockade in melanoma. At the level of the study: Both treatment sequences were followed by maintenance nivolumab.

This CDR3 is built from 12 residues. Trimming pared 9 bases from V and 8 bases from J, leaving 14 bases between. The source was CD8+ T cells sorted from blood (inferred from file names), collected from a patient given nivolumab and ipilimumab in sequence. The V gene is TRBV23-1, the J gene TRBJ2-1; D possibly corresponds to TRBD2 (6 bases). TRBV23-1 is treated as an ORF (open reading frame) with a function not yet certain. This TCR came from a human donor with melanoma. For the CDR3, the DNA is TGCGCCAGGTACCCCAGGGAGGATGAGCAGTTCTTC. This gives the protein CARYPREDEQFF.